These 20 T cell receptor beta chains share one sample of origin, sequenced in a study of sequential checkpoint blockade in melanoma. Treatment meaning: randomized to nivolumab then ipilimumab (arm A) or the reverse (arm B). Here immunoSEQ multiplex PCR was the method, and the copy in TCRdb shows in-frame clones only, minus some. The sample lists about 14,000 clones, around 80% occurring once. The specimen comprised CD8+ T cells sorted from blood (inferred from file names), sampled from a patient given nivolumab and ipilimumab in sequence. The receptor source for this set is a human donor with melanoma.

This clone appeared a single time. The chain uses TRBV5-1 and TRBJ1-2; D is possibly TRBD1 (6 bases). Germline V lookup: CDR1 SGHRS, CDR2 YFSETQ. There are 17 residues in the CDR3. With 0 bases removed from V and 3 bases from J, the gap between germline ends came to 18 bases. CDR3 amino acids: CASSLALNDRPYYGYTF. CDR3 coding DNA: TGCGCCAGCAGCTTGGCCTTGAATGACAGGCCTTACTATGGCTACACCTTC.

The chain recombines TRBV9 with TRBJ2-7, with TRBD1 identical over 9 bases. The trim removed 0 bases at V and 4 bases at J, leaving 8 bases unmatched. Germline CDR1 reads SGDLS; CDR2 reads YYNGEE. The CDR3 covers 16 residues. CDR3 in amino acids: CASSVARTGDRYEQYF. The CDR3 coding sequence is TGTGCCAGCAGCGTAGCGAGGACAGGGGATCGGTACGAGCAGTACTTC.

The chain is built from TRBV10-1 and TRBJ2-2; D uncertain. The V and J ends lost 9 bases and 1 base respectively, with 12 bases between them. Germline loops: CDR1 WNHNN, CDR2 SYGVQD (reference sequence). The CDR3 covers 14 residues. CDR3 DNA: TGCGCCAGAACGGGTGACTGGAACACCGGGGAGCTGTTTTTT. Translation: CARTGDWNTGELFF.

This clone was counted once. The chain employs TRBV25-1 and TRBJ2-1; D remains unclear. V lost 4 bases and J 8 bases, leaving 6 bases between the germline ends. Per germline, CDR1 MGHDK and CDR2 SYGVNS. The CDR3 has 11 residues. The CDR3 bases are TGTGCCAGCAGTGTAGGAGATGAGCAGTTCTTC. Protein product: CASSVGDEQFF.

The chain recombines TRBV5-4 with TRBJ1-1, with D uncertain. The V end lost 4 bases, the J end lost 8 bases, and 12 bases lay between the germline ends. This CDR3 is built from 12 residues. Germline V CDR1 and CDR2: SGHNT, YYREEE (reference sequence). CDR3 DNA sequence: TGTGCCAGCAGCCGCGGCGGGGTGGAAGCTTTCTTT. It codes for CASSRGGVEAFF.

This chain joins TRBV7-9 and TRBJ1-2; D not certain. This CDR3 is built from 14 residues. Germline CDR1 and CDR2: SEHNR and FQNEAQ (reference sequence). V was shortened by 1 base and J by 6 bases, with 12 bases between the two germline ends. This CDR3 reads CASSLGIQANGYTF. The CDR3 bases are TGTGCCAGCAGCTTAGGAATTCAGGCGAATGGCTACACCTTC.

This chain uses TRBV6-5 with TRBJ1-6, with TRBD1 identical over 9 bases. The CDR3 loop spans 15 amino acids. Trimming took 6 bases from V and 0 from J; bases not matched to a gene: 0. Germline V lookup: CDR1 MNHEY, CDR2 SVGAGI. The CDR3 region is CASRQGASYNSPLHF. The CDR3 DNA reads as TGTGCCAGCAGACAGGGGGCCTCCTATAATTCACCCCTCCACTTT.

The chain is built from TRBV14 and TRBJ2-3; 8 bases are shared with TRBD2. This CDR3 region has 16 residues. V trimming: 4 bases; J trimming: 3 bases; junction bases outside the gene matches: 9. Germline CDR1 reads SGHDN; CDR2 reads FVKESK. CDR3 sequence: CASSPPPGLVTDTQYF. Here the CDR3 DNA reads TGTGCCAGCAGCCCGCCGCCGGGACTAGTAACAGATACGCAGTATTTT.

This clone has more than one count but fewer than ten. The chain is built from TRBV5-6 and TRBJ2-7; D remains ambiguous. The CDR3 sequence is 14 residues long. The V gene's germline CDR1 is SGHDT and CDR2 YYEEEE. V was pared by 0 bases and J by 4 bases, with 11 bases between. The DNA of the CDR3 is TGTGCCAGCAGCTTGGCACAGCCACCTTACGAGCAGTACTTC. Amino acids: CASSLAQPPYEQYF.

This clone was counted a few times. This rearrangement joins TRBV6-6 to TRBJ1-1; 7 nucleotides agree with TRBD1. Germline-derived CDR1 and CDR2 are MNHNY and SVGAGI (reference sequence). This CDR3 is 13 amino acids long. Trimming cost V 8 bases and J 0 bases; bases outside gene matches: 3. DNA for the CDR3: TGTGCCAGCGTACAGGGGTTGAACACTGAAGCTTTCTTT. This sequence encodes CASVQGLNTEAFF.

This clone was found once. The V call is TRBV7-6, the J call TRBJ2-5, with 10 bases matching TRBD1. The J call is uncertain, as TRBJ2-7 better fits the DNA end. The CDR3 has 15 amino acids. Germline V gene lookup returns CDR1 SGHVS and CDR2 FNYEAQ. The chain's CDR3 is CASSPGQGPSYEQYF. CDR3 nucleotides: TGTGCCAGCAGCCCGGGACAGGGGCCATCCTACGAGCAGTACTTC.

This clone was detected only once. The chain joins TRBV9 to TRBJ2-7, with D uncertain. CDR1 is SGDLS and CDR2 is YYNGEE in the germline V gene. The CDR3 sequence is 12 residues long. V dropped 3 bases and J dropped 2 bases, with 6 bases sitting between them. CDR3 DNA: TGTGCCAGCAGCGGAGGAACCTACGAGCAGTACTTC. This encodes CASSGGTYEQYF.

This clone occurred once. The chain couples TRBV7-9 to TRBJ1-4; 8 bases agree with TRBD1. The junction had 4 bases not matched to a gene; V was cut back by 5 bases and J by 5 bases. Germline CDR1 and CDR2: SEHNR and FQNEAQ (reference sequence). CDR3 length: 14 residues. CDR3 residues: CASSRRQGNEKLFF. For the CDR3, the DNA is TGTGCCAGCAGCCGCAGACAGGGGAATGAAAAACTGTTTTTT.

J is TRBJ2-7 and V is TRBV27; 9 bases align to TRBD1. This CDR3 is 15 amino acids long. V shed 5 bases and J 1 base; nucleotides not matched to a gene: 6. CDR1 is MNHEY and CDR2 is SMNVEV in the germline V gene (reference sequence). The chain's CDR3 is CASSSTGTGSYEQYF. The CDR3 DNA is TGTGCCAGCAGTAGTACCGGGACAGGGTCCTACGAGCAGTACTTC.

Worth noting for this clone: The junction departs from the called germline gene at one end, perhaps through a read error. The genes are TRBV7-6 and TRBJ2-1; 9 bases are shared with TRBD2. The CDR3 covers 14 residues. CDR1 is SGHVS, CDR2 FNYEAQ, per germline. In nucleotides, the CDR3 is TGTGCCAGCAGCCCGGGAGGCGCGGGAGGGCTAAAGATCTTC. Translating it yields CASSPGGAGGLKIF.

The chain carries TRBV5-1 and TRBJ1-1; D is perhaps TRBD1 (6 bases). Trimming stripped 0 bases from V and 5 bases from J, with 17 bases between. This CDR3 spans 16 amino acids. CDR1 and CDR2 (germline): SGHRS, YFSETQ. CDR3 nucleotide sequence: TGCGCCAGCAGCTTGGTGTGGGACACTCATGGGACTGAAGCTTTCTTT. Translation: CASSLVWDTHGTEAFF.

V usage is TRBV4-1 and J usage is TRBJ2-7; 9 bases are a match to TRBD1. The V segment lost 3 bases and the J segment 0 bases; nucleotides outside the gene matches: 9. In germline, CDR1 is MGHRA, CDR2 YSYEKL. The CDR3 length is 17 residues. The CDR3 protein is CASSQNPGTGYSYEQYF. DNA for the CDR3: TGCGCCAGCAGCCAGAACCCCGGGACAGGGTACTCCTACGAGCAGTACTTC.

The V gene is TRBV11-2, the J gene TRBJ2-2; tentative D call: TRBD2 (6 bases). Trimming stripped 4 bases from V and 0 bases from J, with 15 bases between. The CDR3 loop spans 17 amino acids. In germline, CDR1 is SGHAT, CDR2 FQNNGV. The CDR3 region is CASSSPGVAANTGELFF. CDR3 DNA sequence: TGTGCCAGCAGCTCCCCCGGGGTAGCGGCGAACACCGGGGAGCTGTTTTTT.

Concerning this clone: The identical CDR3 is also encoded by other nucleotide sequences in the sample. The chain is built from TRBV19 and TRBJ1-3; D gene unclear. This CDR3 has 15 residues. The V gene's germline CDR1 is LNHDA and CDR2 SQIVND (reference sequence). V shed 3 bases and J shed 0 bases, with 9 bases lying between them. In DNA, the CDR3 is TGTGCCAGTAGTATGAGTGCCGGCTCTGGAAACACCATATATTTT. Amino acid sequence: CASSMSAGSGNTIYF.

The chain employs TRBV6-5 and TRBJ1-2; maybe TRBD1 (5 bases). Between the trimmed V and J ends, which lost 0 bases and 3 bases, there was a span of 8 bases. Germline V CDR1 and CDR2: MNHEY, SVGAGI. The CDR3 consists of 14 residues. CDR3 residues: CASSYSAGYYGYTF. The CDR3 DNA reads TGTGCCAGCAGTTACTCAGCAGGGTACTATGGCTACACCTTC.